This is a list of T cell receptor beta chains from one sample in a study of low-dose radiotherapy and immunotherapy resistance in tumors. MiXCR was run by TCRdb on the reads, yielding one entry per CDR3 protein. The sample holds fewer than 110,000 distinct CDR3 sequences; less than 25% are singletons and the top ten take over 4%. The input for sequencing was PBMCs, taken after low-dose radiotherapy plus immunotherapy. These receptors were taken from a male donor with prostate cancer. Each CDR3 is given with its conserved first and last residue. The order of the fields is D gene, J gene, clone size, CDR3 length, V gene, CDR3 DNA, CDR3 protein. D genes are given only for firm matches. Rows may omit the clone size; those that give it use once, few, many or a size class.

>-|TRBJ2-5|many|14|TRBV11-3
TGTGCCAGCAGCTCCTACACAGAGCCCCAGACCCAGTACTTC
CASSSYTEPQTQYF
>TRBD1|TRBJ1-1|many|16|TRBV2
TGTGCCAGCAGTGTCGCCCCCGGACAGGTCGACACTGAAGCTTTCTTT
CASSVAPGQVDTEAFF
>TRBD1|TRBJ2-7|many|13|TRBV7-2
TGTGCCAGCAGACCGACAGGGAAATACGAGCAGTACTTC
CASRPTGKYEQYF
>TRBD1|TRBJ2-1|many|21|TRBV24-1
TGTGCCACCAGTTTCGCGGGCGACCTACAAAGGGACAGTCCCCCCTACAATGAGCAGTTCTTC
CATSFAGDLQRDSPPYNEQFF
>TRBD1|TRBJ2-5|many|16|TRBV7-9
TGTGCCAGCAGCCCCGGGACAGGGGGTTTTCAAGAGACCCAGTACTTC
CASSPGTGGFQETQYF
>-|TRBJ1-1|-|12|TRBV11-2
TGTGCCAGCAGCTTAGAGATCTCCAGAGCTTTCTTT
CASSLEISRAFF
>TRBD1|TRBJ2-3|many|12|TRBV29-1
TGCAGCACCGGGACAGTGACAGATACGCAGTATTTT
CSTGTVTDTQYF
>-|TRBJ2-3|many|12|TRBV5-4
TGTGCCAGCAGCATAGTAGGGGATACGCAGTATTTT
CASSIVGDTQYF
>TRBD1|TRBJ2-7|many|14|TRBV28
TGTGCCAGCATCCCGGGACAGGGTTCCTACGAGCAGTACTTC
CASIPGQGSYEQYF
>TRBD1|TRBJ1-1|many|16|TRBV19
TGTGCCAGTACCTCGGGACAGGGTAACATGAACACTGAAGCTTTCTTT
CASTSGQGNMNTEAFF
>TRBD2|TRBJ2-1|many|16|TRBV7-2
TGTGCCAGCAGGAAAGGGAGCGGGGGAAAGTGGAATGAGCAGTTCTTC
CASRKGSGGKWNEQFF
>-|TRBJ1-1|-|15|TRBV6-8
TGTGCCAGCAGTCCCGGGGCCCCTATGAACACTGAAGCTTTCTTT
CASSPGAPMNTEAFF
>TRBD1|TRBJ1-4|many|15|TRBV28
TGTGCCAGCAGCCAACCATGGACAGGCAGCGAAAAACTGTTTTTT
CASSQPWTGSEKLFF
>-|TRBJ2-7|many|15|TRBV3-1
TGTGCCAGCAGCCAAGTTCGACAGACATCCTACGAGCAGTACTTC
CASSQVRQTSYEQYF
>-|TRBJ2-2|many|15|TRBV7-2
TGTGCCAGCAGCTTAAGGGGGGGGGCCTCCGGGGAGCTGTTTTTT
CASSLRGGASGELFF
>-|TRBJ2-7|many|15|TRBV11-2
TGTGCCAGCAGCAGGGGGGGCAGGGAGAGAGAGGAGCAGTACTTC
CASSRGGREREEQYF
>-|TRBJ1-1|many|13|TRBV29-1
TGCAGCGTCTTACGGAACTTGAACACTGAAGCTTTCTTT
CSVLRNLNTEAFF
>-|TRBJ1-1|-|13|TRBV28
TGTGCCATCCAACCCGCACGGAACACTGAAGCTTTCTTT
CAIQPARNTEAFF
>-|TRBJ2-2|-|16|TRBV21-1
TGTGCCAGCAGCAGCAGGGGGCCACCGAACACCGGGGAGCTGTTTTTT
CASSSRGPPNTGELFF
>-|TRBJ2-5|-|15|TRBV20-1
TGCAGTGCTAGAGAAGAGGGAGTGGTCCAAGAGACCCAGTACTTC
CSAREEGVVQETQYF
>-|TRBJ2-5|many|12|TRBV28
TGTGCCACTCGACGGTACCAAGAGACCCAGTACTTC
CATRRYQETQYF
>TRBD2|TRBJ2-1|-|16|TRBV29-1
TGCAGCGCTGGGGGGGGATACGGACTACGGGAGGTAGAGCAGTTCTTC
CSAGGGYGLREVEQFF
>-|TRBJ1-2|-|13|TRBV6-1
TGTGCCAGCAGTGAAGCGGGGAGGTATGGCTACACCTTC
CASSEAGRYGYTF
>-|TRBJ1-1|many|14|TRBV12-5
TGTGCTAGTGGTTCCCGGACAGCGAACACTGAAGCTTTCTTT
CASGSRTANTEAFF
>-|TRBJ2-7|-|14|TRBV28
TGTGCCAGCAGTTTTAGCTTTGGTGGCTACGAGCAGTACTTC
CASSFSFGGYEQYF
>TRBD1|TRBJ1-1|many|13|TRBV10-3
TGTGCCATCCGAGACAGGGGTGGCACTGAAGCTTTCTTT
CAIRDRGGTEAFF
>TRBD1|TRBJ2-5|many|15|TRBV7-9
TGTGCCAGCAGCCGAATAAGGACAGGCCAAGAGACCCAGTACTTC
CASSRIRTGQETQYF
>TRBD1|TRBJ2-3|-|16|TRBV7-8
TGTGCCAGCAGCCTACGGAAGACAGGGACCGCAGATACGCAGTATTTT
CASSLRKTGTADTQYF
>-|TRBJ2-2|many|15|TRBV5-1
TGCGCCAGCAGCTGGACAGCCTCGAACACCGGGGAGCTGTTTTTT
CASSWTASNTGELFF
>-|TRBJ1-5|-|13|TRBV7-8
TGTGCCAGCAGCTTAGGGGTCGGAGTGCCCCAGCATTTT
CASSLGVGVPQHF
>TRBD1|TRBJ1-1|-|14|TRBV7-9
TGTGCCAGCAGCTCCACAGGGGCCAGCACTGAAGCTTTCTTT
CASSSTGASTEAFF
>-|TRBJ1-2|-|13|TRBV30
TGTGCCTGGACCTGGGACCTCCTAGGTGGCTACACCTTC
CAWTWDLLGGYTF
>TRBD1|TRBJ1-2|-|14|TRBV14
TGTGCCAGCAGCCAACGTACAGGGGGATATGGCTACACCTTC
CASSQRTGGYGYTF
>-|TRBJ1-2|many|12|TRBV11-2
TGTGCCAGCAGGGGAGGGGAGGTTGGCTACACCTTC
CASRGGEVGYTF
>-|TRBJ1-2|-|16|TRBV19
TGTGCCAGTAATCTACCCGGGGGCGCAACTAACTATGGCTACACCTTC
CASNLPGGATNYGYTF
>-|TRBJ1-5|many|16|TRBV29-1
TGCAGCGAGTTGACGGGGCCGCGACTTATGAATCAGCCCCAGCATTTT
CSELTGPRLMNQPQHF
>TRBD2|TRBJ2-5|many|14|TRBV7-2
TGTGCCAGCAGCTTAGTGCTAGCGGAAGAGACCCAGTACTTC
CASSLVLAEETQYF
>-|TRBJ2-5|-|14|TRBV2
TGTGCCAGCACCGAAGGAGGGGCGCAAGAGACCCAGTACTTC
CASTEGGAQETQYF
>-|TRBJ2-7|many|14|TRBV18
TGTGCCAGCTCACCACCCCGGGGGAAGAACGAGCAGTACTTC
CASSPPRGKNEQYF
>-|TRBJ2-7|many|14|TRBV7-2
TGTGCCAGCAGCTTAGGGGGCGGGGGCCGAGAGCAGTACTTC
CASSLGGGGREQYF